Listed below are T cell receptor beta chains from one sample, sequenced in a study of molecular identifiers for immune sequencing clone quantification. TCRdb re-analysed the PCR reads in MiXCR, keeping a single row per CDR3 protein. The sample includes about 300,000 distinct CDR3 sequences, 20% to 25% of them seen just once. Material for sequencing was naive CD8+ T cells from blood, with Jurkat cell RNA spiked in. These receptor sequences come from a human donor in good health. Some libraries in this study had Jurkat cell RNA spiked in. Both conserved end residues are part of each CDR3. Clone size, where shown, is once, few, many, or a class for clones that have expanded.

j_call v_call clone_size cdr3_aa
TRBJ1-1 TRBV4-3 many CASSQAAGGTEAFF
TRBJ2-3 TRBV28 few CASSAPGADTQYF
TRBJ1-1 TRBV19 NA CASSIGGQSEAFF
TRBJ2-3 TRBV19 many CASKEFGTDTQYF
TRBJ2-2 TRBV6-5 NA CASSYSVSRGTGELFF
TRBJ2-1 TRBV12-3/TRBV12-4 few CASYWNEQFF
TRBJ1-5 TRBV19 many CASSIGLGQNNQPQHF
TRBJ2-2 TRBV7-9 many CASSSMGTGELFF
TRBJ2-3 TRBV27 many CASSSIAVTGLDTQYF
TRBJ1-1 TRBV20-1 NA CSARSRGRTEALF
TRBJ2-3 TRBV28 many CASSPGTSGSWGDTQYF
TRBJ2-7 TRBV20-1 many CSAFRSSGYEQYF
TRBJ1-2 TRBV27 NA CASRGWTGRIYGYTF
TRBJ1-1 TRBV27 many CASSLDRYTEAFF
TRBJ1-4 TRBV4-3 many CASGEAGKLFF
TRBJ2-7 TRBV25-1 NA CASSASRGPYEQYF
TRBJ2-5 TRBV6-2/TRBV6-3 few CASSYPNSYQETQYF
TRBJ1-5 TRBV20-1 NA CSARDSGRQGLYRNQPQHF
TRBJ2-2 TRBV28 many CASSLGSAGGPVGELFF
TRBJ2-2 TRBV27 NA CASSFGRAGELFF
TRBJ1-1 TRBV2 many CASPLSNRVDTEAFF
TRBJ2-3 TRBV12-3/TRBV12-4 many CASTAFRQGTDTQYF
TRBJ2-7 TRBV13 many CASSHAGEQYF
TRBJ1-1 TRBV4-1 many CASSQRTGGRTEAFF
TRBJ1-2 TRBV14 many CASSQDRGQGINYGYTF
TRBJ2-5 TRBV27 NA CASSLYEGNIETQYF
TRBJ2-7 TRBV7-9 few CATNHPRLAGDNTYEQYF
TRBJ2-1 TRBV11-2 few CASSFLSSYNEQFF
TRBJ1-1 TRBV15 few CATSRQGTEAFF
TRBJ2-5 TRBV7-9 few CASNGGGVHQETQYF
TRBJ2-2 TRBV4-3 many CASSQESLSLIVSTGELFF
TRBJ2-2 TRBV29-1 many CSVQGARFKDTGELFF
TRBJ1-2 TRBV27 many CASSSDRVVSYTF
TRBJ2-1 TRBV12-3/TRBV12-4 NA CASSSRGGAEGNGQFF
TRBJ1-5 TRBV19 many CASSIAGAVNQPQHF
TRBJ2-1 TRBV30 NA CAWSETNSGEQFF
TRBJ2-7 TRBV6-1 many CASSELRAPGYEQYF
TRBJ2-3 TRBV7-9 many CASSSRDTDTQYF
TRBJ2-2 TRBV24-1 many CATSDLWGATGELFF
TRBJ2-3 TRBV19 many CASRRTGEDTQYF
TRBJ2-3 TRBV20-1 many CSAMQDSTDTQYF